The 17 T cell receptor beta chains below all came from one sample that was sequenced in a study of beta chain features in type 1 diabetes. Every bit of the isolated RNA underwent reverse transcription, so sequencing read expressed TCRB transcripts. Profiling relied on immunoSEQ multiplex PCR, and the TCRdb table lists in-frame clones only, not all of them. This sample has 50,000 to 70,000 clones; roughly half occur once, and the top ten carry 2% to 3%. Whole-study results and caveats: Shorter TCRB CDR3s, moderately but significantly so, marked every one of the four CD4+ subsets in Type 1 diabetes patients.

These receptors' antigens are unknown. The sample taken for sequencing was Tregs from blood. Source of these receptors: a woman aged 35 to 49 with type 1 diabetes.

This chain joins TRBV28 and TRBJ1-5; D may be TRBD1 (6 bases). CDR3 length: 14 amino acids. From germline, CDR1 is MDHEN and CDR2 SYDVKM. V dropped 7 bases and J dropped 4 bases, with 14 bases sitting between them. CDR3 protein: CASTGGGRNQPQHF. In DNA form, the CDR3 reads TGTGCCAGCACCGGGGGGGGGCGGAATCAGCCCCAGCATTTT.

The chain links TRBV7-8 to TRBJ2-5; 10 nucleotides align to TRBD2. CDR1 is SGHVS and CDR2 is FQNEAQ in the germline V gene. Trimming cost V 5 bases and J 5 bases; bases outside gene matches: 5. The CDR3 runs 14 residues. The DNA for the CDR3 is TGTGCCAGCAGCCGGACTAGCGGAGGGGAGACCCAGTACTTC. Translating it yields CASSRTSGGETQYF.

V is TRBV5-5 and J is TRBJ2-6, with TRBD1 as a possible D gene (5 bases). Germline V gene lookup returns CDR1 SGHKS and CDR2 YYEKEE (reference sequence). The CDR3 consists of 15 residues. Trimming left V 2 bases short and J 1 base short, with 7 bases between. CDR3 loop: CASSLRGSGANVLTF. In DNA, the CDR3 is TGTGCCAGCAGCTTAAGGGGTTCTGGGGCCAACGTCCTGACTTTC. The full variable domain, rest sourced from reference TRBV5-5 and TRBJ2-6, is DAGVTQSPTHLIKTRGQQVTLRCSPISGHKSVSWYQQVLGQGPQFIFQYYEKEERGRGNFPDRFSARQFPNYSSELNVNALLLGDSALYLCASSLRGSGANVLTFGAGSRLTVL.

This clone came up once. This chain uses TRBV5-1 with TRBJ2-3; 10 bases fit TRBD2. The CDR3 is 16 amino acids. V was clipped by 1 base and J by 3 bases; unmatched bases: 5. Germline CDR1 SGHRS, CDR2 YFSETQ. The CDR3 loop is CASSLKAGGETDTQYF. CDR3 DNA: TGCGCCAGCAGCTTGAAAGCGGGGGGGGAAACAGATACGCAGTATTTT.

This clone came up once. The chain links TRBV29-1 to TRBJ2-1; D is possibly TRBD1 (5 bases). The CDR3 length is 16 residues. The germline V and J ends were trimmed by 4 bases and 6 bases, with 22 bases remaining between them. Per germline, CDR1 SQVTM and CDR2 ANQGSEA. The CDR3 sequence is CSVGGPNHPRLNEQFF. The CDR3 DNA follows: TGCAGCGTTGGGGGCCCGAATCACCCTAGGCTCAATGAGCAGTTCTTC.

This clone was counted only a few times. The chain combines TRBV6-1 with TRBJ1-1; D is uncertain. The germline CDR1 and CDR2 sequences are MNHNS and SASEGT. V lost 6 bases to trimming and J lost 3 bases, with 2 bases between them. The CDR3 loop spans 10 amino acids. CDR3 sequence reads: CASSYTEAFF. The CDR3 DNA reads TGTGCCAGCAGCTACACTGAAGCTTTCTTT.

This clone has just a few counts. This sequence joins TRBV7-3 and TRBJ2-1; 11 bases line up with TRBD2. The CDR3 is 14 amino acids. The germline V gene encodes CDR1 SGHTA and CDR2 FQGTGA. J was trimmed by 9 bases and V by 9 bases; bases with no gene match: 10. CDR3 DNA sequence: TGTGCCAGTCAACTAGCGGGAGCGATAGGTGAGCAGTTCTTC. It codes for CASQLAGAIGEQFF.

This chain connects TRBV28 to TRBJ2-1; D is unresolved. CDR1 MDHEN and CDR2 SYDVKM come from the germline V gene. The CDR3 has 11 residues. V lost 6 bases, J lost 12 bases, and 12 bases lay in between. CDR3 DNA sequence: TGTGCCAGCAGATTAAGAGAGAGGCAGTTCTTC. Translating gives CASRLRERQFF.

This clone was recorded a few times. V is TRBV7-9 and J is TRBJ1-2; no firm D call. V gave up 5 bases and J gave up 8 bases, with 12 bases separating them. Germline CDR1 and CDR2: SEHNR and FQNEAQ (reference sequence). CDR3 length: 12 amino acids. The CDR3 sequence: CASSPPSRGYTF. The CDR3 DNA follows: TGTGCCAGCAGCCCCCCCTCCAGGGGCTACACCTTC. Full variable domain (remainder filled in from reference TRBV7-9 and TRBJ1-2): DTGVSQNPRHKITKRGQNVTFRCDPISEHNRLYWYRQTLGQGPEFLTYFQNEAQLEKSRLLSDRFSAERPKGSFSTLEIQRTEQGDSAMYLCASSPPSRGYTFGSGTRLTVV.

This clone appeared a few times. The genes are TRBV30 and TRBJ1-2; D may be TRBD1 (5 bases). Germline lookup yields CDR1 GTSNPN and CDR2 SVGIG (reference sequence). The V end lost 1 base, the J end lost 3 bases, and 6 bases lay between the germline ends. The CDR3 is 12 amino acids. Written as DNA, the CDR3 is TGTGCCTGGAGTGAACAGGACTATGGCTACACCTTC. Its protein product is CAWSEQDYGYTF.

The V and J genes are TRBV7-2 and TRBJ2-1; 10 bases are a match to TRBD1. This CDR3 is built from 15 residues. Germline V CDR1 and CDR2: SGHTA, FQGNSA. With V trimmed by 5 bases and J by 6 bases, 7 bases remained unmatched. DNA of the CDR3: TGTGCCAGCAGCGGTTGGACAGGGGGAAGCAATGAGCAGTTCTTC. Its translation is CASSGWTGGSNEQFF.

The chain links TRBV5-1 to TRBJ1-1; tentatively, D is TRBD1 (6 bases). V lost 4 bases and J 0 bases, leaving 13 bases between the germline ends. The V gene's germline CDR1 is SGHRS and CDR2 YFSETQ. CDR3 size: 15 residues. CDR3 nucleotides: TGCGCCAGCAGCCCGGTCACAGGGCTGAACACTGAAGCTTTCTTT. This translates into CASSPVTGLNTEAFF. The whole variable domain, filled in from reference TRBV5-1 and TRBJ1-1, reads KAGVTQTPRYLIKTRGQQVTLSCSPISGHRSVSWYQQTPGQGLQFLFEYFSETQRNKGNFPGRFSGRQFSNSRSEMNVSTLELGDSALYLCASSPVTGLNTEAFFGQGTRLTVV.

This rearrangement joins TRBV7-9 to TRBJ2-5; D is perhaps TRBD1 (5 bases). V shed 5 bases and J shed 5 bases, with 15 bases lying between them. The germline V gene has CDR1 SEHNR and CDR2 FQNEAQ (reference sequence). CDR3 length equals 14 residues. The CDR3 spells CASSIQGGRETQYF. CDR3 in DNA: TGTGCCAGCAGCATCCAGGGTGGGCGGGAGACCCAGTACTTC.

The DNA of the CDR3 is TGTGCCAGCAGTTACTCGTTAGATTCCTACGAGCAGTACTTC. Its translation: CASSYSLDSYEQYF. This chain uses TRBV6-5 with TRBJ2-7; D gene unclear. Germline V gene data show CDR1 as MNHEY and CDR2 as SVGAGI. The CDR3 spans 14 residues. Trimming stripped 0 bases from V and 1 base from J, with 7 bases between.

The CDR3 region has the DNA TGTGCCAGCAGAGGGGCCCTCTACGAGCAGTACTTC. Translation: CASRGALYEQYF. The chain couples TRBV2 to TRBJ2-5; D might be TRBD1 (5 bases). The better agreement between TRBJ2-7 and the DNA end casts doubt on the J call. CDR1 is SNHLY and CDR2 is FYNNEI in the germline V gene. This CDR3 has 12 residues.

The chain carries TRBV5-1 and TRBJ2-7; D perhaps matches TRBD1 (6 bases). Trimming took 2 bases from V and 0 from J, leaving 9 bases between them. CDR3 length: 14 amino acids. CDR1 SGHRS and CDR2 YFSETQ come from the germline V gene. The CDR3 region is CASSFRTDSYEQYF. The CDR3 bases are TGCGCCAGCAGCTTTCGGACAGACTCCTACGAGCAGTACTTC. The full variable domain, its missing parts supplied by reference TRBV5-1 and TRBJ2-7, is KAGVTQTPRYLIKTRGQQVTLSCSPISGHRSVSWYQQTPGQGLQFLFEYFSETQRNKGNFPGRFSGRQFSNSRSEMNVSTLELGDSALYLCASSFRTDSYEQYFGPGTRLTVT.

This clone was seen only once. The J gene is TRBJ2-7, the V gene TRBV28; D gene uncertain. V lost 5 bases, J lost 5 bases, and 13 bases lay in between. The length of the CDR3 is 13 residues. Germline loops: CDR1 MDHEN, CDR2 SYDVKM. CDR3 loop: CASSPEAFHEQYF. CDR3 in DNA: TGTGCCAGCAGTCCTGAAGCATTCCACGAGCAGTACTTC.